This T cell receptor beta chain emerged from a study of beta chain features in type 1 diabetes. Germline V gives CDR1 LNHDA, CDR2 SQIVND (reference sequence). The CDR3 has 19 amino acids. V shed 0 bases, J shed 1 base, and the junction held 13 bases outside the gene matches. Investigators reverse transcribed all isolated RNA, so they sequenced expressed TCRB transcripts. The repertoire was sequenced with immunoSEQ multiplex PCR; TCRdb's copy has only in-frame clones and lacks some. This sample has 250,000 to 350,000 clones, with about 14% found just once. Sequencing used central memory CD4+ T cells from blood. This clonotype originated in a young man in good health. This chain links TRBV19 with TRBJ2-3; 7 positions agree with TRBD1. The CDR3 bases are TGTGCCAGTAGTATAGAGGGCTATAGAGGGACAGAGGGCACAGATACGCAGTATTTT. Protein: CASSIEGYRGTEGTDTQYF.